This T cell receptor (beta chain) was documented in a study of CD4 T cells in relation to SARS-CoV-2 and coronaviruses. Study details: After 10 days of antigen culture, PBMC TCR beta CDR3s were sequenced.

Of note for this clone: The target antigen is unknown.

The data were produced by immunoSEQ multiplex PCR, yet TCRdb's version contains in-frame clones alone and is incomplete. The sample records about 24,000 clones, less than 85% being singletons. CD4+ T cells from unexposed donors were obtained before the COVID-19 pandemic (2011-2018). The cells were cultured for roughly 11 days before CD4+ T cells were isolated. Testing used SARS-CoV-2 S/N and four cold-coronavirus spikes on unexposed-donor CD4+ T cells, cells permitting. The TCR comes from a human donor in good health. The sample consisted of CD4+ T cells from PBMCs, cultured in vitro.

CDR3 loop: CASSLLEDTGELFF. CDR3 bases: TGTGCCAGCAGCCTTTTGGAAGACACCGGGGAGCTGTTTTTT. The chain employs TRBV6-5 and TRBJ2-2, with no clear D. With 6 bases removed from V and 3 bases from J, the gap between germline ends came to 11 bases. This CDR3 region has 14 residues. Germline V gene lookup returns CDR1 MNHEY and CDR2 SVGAGI.